This TCR beta chain was identified during a study of post-analysis software for immune sequencing data. At the level of the study: In terms of disease course, relapsing-remitting, secondary progressive and progressive-relapsing multiple sclerosis were included. The study, taken as a whole, reports: Among four or five TRBV segments more frequent in patients than controls were TRBV5-6, TRBV5-1 and TRBV20-1. Relative to controls, patients with multiple sclerosis showed significantly lower normalized Chao1 diversity.

This clonotype was picked up a small number of times. Its antigen remains unknown. The CDR3 covers 14 residues. The V gene's germline CDR1 is DFQATT and CDR2 SNEGSKA (reference sequence). V trimming: 2 bases; J trimming: 6 bases; junction bases outside the gene matches: 7. Unique molecular identifiers were carried by the TCR beta cDNA libraries. Yield was 500,000 to 600,000 cDNA molecules from around 0.96 to 9.9 million T cells. A single record per CDR3 protein comes from TCRdb applying MiXCR to the PCR reads. The sample yields 380,000 or so distinct CDR3 sequences, about a third seen once. This chain joins TRBV20-1 and TRBJ2-1, with 7 nucleotides matching TRBD2. This clonotype was obtained from a girl under 18 with multiple sclerosis. Source material: blood. CDR3 DNA sequence: TGCAGTGCTAGACCCCCGGGGAGGGGCAATGAGCAGTTCTTC. This gives the protein CSARPPGRGNEQFF.